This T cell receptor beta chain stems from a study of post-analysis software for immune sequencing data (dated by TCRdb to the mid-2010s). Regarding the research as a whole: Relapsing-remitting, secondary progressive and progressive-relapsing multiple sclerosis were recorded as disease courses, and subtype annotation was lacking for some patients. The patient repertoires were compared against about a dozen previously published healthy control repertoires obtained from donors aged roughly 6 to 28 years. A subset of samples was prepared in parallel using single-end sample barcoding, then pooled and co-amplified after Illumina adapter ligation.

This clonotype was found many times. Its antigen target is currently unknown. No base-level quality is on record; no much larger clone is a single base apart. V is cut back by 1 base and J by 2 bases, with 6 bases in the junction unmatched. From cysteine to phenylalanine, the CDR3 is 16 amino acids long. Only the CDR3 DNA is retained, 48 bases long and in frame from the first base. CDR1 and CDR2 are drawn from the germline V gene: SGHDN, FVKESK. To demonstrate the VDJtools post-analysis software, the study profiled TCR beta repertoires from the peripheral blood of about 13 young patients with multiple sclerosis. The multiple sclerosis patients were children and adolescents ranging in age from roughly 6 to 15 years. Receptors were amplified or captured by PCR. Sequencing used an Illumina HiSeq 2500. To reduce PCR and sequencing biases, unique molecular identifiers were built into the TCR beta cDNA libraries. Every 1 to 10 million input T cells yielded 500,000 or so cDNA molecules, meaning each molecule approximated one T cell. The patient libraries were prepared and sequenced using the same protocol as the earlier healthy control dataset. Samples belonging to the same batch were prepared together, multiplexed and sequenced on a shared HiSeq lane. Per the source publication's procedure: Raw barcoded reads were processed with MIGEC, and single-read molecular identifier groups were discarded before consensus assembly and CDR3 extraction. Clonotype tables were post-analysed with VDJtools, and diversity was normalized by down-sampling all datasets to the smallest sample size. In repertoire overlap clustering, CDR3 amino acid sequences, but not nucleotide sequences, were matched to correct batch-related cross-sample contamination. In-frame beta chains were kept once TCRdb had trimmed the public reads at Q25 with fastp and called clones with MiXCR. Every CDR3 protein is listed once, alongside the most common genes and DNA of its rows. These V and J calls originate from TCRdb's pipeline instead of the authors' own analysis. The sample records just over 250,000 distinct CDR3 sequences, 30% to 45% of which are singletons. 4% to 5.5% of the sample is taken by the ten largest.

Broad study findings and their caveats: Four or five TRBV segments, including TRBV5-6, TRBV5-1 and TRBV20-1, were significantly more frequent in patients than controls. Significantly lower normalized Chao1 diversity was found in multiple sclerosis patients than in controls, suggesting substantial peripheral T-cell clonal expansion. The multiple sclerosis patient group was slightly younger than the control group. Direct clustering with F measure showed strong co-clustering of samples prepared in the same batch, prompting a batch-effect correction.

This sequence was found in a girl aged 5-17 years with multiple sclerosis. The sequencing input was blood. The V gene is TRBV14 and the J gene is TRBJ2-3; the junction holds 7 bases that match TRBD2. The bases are TGTGCCAGCAGCCAAGGCCCGGGGGGTTTCACAGATACGCAGTATTTT. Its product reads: CASSQGPGGFTDTQYF.